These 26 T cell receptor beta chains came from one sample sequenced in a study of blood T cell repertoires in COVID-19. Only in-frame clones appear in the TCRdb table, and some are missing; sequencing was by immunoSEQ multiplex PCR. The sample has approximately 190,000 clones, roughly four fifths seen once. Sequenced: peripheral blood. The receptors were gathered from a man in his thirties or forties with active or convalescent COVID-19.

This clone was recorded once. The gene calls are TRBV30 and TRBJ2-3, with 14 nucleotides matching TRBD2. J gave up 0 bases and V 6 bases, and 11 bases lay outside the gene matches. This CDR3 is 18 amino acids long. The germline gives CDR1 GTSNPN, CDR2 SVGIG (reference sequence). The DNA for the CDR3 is TGTGCCTGCGCTAGGACTAGCGGGGGGTTAGCTAGCACAGATACGCAGTATTTT. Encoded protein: CACARTSGGLASTDTQYF.

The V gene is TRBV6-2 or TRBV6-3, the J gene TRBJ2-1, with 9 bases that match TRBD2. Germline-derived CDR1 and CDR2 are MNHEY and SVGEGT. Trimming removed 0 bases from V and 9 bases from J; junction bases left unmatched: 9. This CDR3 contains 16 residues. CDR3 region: CASSYSRASGNREQFF. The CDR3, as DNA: TGTGCCAGCAGTTACTCTAGGGCTAGCGGGAACCGTGAGCAGTTCTTC.

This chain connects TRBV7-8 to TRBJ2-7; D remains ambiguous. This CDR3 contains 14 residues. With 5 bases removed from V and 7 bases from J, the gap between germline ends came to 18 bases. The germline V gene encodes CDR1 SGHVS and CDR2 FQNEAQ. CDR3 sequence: CASSLPGIAYEQYF. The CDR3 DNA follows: TGTGCCAGCAGCCTTCCCGGAATAGCTTATGAGCAGTACTTC.

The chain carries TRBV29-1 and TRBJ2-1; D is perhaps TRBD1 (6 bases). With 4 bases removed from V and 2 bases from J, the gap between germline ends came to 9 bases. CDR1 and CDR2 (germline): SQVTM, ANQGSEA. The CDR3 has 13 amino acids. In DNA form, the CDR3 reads TGCAGCGTTGTGACAGGAGCCTACAATGAGCAGTTCTTC. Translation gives CSVVTGAYNEQFF.

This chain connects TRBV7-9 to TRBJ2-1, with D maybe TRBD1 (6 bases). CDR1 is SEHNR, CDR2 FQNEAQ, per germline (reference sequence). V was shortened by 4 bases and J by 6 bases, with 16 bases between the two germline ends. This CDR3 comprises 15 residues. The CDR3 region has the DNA TGTGCCAGCAGCTCCGCTGTGGGGGCCCGCAATGAGCAGTTCTTC. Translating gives CASSSAVGARNEQFF.

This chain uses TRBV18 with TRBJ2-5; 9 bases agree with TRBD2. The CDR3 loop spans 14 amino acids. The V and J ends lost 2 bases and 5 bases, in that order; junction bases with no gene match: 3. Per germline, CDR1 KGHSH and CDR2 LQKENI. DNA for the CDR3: TGTGCCAGCTCACCAGCTAGCGGGGCGGAGACCCAGTACTTC. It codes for CASSPASGAETQYF.

In DNA, the CDR3 is TGTGCCAGCAGCGGACTAGCGGGAGCCCAAGAGACCCAGTACTTC. This codes for CASSGLAGAQETQYF. The chain recombines TRBV6-2 or TRBV6-3 with TRBJ2-5; 13 positions match TRBD2. Per germline, CDR1 MNHEY and CDR2 SVGEGT. After removal of 6 bases from V and 1 base from J, the junction contained 2 bases not matched to a gene. This CDR3 region has 15 residues.

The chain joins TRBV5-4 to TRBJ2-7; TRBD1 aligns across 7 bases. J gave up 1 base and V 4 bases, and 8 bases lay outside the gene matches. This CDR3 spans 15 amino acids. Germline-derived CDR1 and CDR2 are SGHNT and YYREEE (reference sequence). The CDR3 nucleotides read TGTGCCAGCAGCAGCTCCGGGACAGAGTCCTACGAGCAGTACGTC. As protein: CASSSSGTESYEQYV.

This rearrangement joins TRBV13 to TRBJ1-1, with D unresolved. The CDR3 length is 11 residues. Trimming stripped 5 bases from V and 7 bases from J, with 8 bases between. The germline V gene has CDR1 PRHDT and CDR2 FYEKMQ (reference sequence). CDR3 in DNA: TGTGCCAGCAGCCCAGGCCGTGAAGCTTTCTTT. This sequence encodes CASSPGREAFF.

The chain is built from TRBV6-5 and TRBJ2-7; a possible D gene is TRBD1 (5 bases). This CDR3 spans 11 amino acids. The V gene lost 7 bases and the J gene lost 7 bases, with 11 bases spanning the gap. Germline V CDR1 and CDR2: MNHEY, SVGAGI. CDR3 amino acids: CASNQGREQYF. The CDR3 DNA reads TGTGCCAGCAACCAGGGTAGGGAGCAGTACTTC.

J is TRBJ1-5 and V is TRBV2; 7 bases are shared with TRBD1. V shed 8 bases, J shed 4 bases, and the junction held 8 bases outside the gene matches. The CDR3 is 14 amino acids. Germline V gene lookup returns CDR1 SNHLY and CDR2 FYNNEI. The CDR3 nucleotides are TGTGCCAGCGGACCGACAGGGCCTAATCAGCCCCAGCATTTT. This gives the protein CASGPTGPNQPQHF.

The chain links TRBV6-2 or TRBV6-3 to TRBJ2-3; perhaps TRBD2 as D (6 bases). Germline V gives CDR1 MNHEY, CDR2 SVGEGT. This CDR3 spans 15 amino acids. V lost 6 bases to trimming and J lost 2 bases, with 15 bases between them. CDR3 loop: CASSPGGMDTDTQYF. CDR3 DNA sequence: TGTGCCAGCAGCCCCGGAGGGATGGACACAGATACGCAGTATTTT.

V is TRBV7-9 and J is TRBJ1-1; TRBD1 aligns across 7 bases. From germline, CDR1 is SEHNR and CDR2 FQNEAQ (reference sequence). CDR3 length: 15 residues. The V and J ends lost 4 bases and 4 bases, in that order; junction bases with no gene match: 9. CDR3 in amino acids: CASSSSTGSGTEAFF. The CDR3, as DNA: TGTGCCAGCAGCTCTTCGACAGGGTCGGGCACTGAAGCTTTCTTT.

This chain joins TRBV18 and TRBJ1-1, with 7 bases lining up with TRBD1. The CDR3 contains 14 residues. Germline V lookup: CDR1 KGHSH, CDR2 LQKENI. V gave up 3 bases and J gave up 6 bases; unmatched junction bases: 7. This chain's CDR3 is CASSPRQGTPEAFF. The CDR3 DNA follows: TGTGCCAGCTCACCTCGACAGGGAACCCCTGAAGCTTTCTTT.

In DNA, the CDR3 is TGTGCCAGCAGTTCGACAGGGAGGAACACCGGGGAGCTGTTTTTT. It codes for CASSSTGRNTGELFF. The gene calls are TRBV28 and TRBJ2-2; 7 bases map to TRBD1. Germline CDR1 MDHEN, CDR2 SYDVKM. The CDR3 covers 15 residues. The V segment lost 4 bases and the J segment 1 base; nucleotides outside the gene matches: 3.

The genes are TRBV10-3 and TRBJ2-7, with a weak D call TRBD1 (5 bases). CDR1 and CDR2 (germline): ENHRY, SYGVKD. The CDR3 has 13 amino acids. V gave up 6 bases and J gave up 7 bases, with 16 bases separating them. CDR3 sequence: CAISPKTAVEQYF. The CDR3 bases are TGTGCCATCAGCCCTAAGACAGCCGTGGAGCAGTACTTC.

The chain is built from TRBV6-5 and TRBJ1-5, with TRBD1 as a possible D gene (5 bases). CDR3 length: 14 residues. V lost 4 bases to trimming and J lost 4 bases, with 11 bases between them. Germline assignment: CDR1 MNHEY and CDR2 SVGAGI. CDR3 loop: CASSSAQGNQPQHF. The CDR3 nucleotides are TGTGCCAGCAGTTCCGCCCAGGGTAATCAGCCCCAGCATTTT.

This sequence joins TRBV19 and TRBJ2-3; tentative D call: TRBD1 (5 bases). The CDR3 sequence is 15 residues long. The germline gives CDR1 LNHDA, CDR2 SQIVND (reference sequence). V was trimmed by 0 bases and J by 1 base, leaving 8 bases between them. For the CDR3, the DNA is TGTGCCAGTAGTATAGAGGGCAGGGGCACAGATACGCAGTATTTT. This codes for CASSIEGRGTDTQYF.

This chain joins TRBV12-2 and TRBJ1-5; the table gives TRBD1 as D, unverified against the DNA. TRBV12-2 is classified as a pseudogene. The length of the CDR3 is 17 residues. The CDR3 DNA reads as TGTGCAAGTCGCTTAGTCAGGGGGCCTAATAGCAATCAGCCCCAGCATTTT. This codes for CASRLVRGPNSNQPQHF.

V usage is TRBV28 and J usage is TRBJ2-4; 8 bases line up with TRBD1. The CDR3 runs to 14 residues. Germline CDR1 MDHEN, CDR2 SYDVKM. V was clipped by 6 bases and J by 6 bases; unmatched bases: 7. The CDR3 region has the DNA TGTGCCAGCAGCAAGGACAGGGTGGCAAACATTCAGTACTTC. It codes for CASSKDRVANIQYF.

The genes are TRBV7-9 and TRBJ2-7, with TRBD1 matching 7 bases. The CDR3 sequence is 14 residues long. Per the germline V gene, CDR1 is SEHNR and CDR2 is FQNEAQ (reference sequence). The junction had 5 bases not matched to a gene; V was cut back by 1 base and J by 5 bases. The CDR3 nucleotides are TGTGCCAGCAGCTTAGAGGCAGGGGGAGACGAGCAGTACTTC. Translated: CASSLEAGGDEQYF.

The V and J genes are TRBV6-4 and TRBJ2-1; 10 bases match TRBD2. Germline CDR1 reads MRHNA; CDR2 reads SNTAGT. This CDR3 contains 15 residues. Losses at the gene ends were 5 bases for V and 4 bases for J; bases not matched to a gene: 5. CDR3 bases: TGTGCCAGCAGTCCCGGGACTAGCGAGTACAATGAGCAGTTCTTC. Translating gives CASSPGTSEYNEQFF.

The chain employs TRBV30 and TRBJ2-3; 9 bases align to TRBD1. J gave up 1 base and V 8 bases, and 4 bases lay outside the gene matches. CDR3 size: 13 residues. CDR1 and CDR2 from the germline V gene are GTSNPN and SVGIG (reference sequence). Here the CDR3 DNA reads TGTGCCGGCCGGACAGGGGGCACAGATACGCAGTATTTT. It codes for CAGRTGGTDTQYF.

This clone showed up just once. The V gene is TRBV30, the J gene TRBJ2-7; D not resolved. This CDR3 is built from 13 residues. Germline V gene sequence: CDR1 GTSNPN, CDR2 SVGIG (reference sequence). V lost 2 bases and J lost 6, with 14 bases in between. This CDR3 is CAWSPTPLAEQYF. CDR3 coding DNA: TGTGCCTGGAGTCCCACACCCCTCGCCGAGCAGTACTTC.

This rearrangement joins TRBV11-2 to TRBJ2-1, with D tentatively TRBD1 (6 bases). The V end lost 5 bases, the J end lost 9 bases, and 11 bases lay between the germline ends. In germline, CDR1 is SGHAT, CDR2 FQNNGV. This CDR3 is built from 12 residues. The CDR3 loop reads CASSPDSPEQFF. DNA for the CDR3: TGTGCCAGCAGCCCGGACAGTCCTGAGCAGTTCTTC.

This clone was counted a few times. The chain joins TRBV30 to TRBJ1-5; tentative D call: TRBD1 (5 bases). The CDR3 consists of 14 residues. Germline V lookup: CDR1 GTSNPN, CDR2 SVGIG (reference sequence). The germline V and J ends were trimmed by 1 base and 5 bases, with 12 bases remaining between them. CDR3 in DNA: TGTGCCTGGAGTGAGACAGCTCACGATCAGCCCCAGCATTTT. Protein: CAWSETAHDQPQHF.